The T cell receptor beta chain described here comes from a study of cytomegalovirus exposure and HLA in healthy donors. Comment on this clone: The antigen remains unidentified.

PCR employed 60 Vbeta and 13 Jbeta primers. The repertoire was sequenced with immunoSEQ multiplex PCR; TCRdb's copy has only in-frame clones and lacks some. The sample lists approximately 170,000 clones; roughly three quarters were seen once. Germline V CDR1 and CDR2: MNHEY, SMNVEV (reference sequence). This CDR3 contains 15 residues. V was shortened by 3 bases and J by 1 base, with 9 bases between the two germline ends. The study, taken as a whole, reports: The dataset shows that most TCR sequences were rare, while some public TCRs occurred in many donors. CMV serostatus stood as the only immune exposure information on hand.

The sequence came from a man between 18 and 29 years old in good health and CMV-seropositive. This chain uses TRBV27 with TRBJ2-2; D is ambiguous. Sequenced sample: PBMCs. The CDR3 loop is CASSFWSGNTGELFF. CDR3 DNA: TGTGCCAGCAGTTTCTGGTCGGGGAACACCGGGGAGCTGTTTTTT.